The rows below give T cell receptor beta chains drawn from one sample of a study of blood T cells in healthy people across ages. TCRdb reprocessed the 5' RACE reads with MiXCR, giving one entry per CDR3 protein. The sample carries around 320,000 distinct CDR3 sequences, roughly 26% recorded once. The specimen sequenced was blood. These receptors originate from an older woman in good health. The CDR3 runs from the conserved cysteine through the conserved F or W. Fields, in order: CDR3 protein, CDR3 DNA, J gene, clone size, V gene, D gene. A D gene is named only where the DNA matches it firmly. Only part of the rows carry a size: once, few, many, or a class if the clone is expanded.

CDR3 protein: CASSPRPSGELFF
CDR3 DNA: TGTGCCAGCAGCCCCAGGCCTAGCGGGGAGCTGTTTTTT
J gene: TRBJ2-2
clone size: few
V gene: TRBV6-6
D gene: .

CDR3 protein: CASGLGRHEQFF
CDR3 DNA: TGTGCTAGTGGTTTGGGGCGTCATGAGCAGTTCTTC
J gene: TRBJ2-1
clone size: .
V gene: TRBV12-5
D gene: .

CDR3 protein: CASSPFGEGYEQYF
CDR3 DNA: TGCGCCAGCAGCCCTTTCGGAGAGGGATACGAGCAGTACTTC
J gene: TRBJ2-7
clone size: .
V gene: TRBV4-3
D gene: .

CDR3 protein: CASSLKSSEVQYF
CDR3 DNA: TGTGCCAGCAGCTTAAAGTCCAGTGAGGTACAGTACTTC
J gene: TRBJ2-7
clone size: .
V gene: TRBV7-8
D gene: .

CDR3 protein: CSAPPGLAGSLETQYF
CDR3 DNA: TGCAGTGCCCCACCGGGACTAGCGGGAAGCCTCGAGACCCAGTACTTC
J gene: TRBJ2-5
clone size: few
V gene: TRBV20-1
D gene: TRBD2

CDR3 protein: CASSLVTGGSPLHF
CDR3 DNA: TGCGCCAGCAGCTTGGTAACAGGGGGTTCACCCCTCCACTTT
J gene: TRBJ1-6
clone size: few
V gene: TRBV5-1
D gene: TRBD1

CDR3 protein: CASSPGTRETQYF
CDR3 DNA: TGTGCCAGCTCACCCGGGACTAGAGAGACCCAGTACTTC
J gene: TRBJ2-5
clone size: .
V gene: TRBV18
D gene: TRBD2

CDR3 protein: CASSTLGDVAGANVLTF
CDR3 DNA: TGTGCCAGCAGCACTCTAGGCGATGTCGCTGGGGCCAACGTCCTGACTTTC
J gene: TRBJ2-6
clone size: .
V gene: TRBV21-1
D gene: .

CDR3 protein: CASSPVGQATGELFF
CDR3 DNA: TGTGCCAGCTCACCAGTCGGCCAAGCCACCGGGGAGCTGTTTTTT
J gene: TRBJ2-2
clone size: few
V gene: TRBV18
D gene: .

CDR3 protein: CASSFGQGAREQYF
CDR3 DNA: TGTGCCAGCAGCTTCGGACAGGGGGCGAGGGAGCAGTACTTC
J gene: TRBJ2-7
clone size: .
V gene: TRBV7-2
D gene: TRBD1

CDR3 protein: CASSWDGHNNQPQHF
CDR3 DNA: TGTGCCAGCAGTTGGGACGGCCATAACAATCAGCCCCAGCATTTT
J gene: TRBJ1-5
clone size: .
V gene: TRBV2
D gene: .

CDR3 protein: CASSGTGSSYEQFF
CDR3 DNA: TGTGCCAGCAGCGGAACCGGGTCTAGCTATGAGCAGTTCTTC
J gene: TRBJ2-1
clone size: few
V gene: TRBV9
D gene: .

CDR3 protein: CASSLGGYSNQPQHF
CDR3 DNA: TGTGCCAGCAGCTTAGGGGGTTATAGCAATCAGCCCCAGCATTTT
J gene: TRBJ1-5
clone size: many
V gene: TRBV7-2
D gene: .

CDR3 protein: CSAFSSGYNEQFF
CDR3 DNA: TGCAGTGCTTTTAGTAGCGGATACAATGAGCAGTTCTTC
J gene: TRBJ2-1
clone size: .
V gene: TRBV20-1
D gene: .

CDR3 protein: CASSLYRGTDTQYF
CDR3 DNA: TGTGCCAGCAGCTTATACAGGGGAACAGATACGCAGTATTTT
J gene: TRBJ2-3
clone size: .
V gene: TRBV7-9
D gene: TRBD1

CDR3 protein: CASSLDWVYNGQFF
CDR3 DNA: TGTGCCAGCAGCTTAGATTGGGTATACAATGGACAGTTCTTC
J gene: TRBJ2-1
clone size: once
V gene: TRBV7-8
D gene: .

CDR3 protein: CASSAGQWTVKSDYEQYF
CDR3 DNA: TGTGCCAGCAGCGCGGGACAGTGGACAGTTAAGTCAGACTACGAGCAGTACTTC
J gene: TRBJ2-7
clone size: few
V gene: TRBV7-8
D gene: .

CDR3 protein: CASQGTGWGEQFF
CDR3 DNA: TGTGCCAGCCAGGGGACAGGGTGGGGTGAGCAGTTCTTC
J gene: TRBJ2-1
clone size: many
V gene: TRBV25-1
D gene: TRBD1

CDR3 protein: CASSARDYPNSYNEQFF
CDR3 DNA: TGTGCCAGCAGCGCCCGGGACTACCCTAACTCCTACAATGAGCAGTTCTTC
J gene: TRBJ2-1
clone size: few
V gene: TRBV9
D gene: TRBD2

CDR3 protein: CASRDIMEGLETQYF
CDR3 DNA: TGTGCCAGCAGGGACATTATGGAGGGTTTAGAGACCCAGTACTTC
J gene: TRBJ2-5
clone size: few
V gene: TRBV28
D gene: .

CDR3 protein: CSATTNRGLAGEQCF
CDR3 DNA: TGCAGTGCTACCACAAATAGGGGACTAGCAGGCGAGCAGTGCTTC
J gene: TRBJ2-5
clone size: .
V gene: TRBV20-1
D gene: TRBD2

CDR3 protein: CSAILSGADTQYF
CDR3 DNA: TGCAGCGCCATACTATCCGGCGCAGATACGCAGTATTTT
J gene: TRBJ2-3
clone size: few
V gene: TRBV29-1
D gene: .

CDR3 protein: CASSLGIGGEGETQYF
CDR3 DNA: TGTGCCAGCAGCTTAGGGATTGGGGGCGAGGGAGAGACCCAGTACTTC
J gene: TRBJ2-5
clone size: .
V gene: TRBV11-2
D gene: .

CDR3 protein: CASSYGGVDGYTF
CDR3 DNA: TGTGCCAGCAGTTACGGGGGTGTCGATGGCTACACCTTC
J gene: TRBJ1-2
clone size: .
V gene: TRBV6-6
D gene: .

CDR3 protein: CASSPGGNRIETQYF
CDR3 DNA: TGCGCCAGCAGCCCGGGGGGGAACCGAATAGAGACCCAGTACTTC
J gene: TRBJ2-5
clone size: .
V gene: TRBV5-1
D gene: TRBD2

CDR3 protein: CSAGGLDPYEQYF
CDR3 DNA: TGCAGTGCTGGGGGGCTCGATCCTTACGAGCAGTACTTC
J gene: TRBJ2-7
clone size: .
V gene: TRBV20-1
D gene: .

CDR3 protein: CASSEQGGGYTF
CDR3 DNA: TGTGCCAGCAGCGAACAGGGAGGTGGCTACACCTTC
J gene: TRBJ1-2
clone size: .
V gene: TRBV7-8
D gene: .

CDR3 protein: CASMVGVSNQPQHF
CDR3 DNA: TGTGCCAGCATGGTAGGAGTTAGCAATCAGCCCCAGCATTTT
J gene: TRBJ1-5
clone size: .
V gene: TRBV6-1
D gene: .

CDR3 protein: CASSSERKETQYF
CDR3 DNA: TGTGCCAGCAGTTCAGAGCGGAAAGAGACCCAGTACTTC
J gene: TRBJ2-5
clone size: .
V gene: TRBV12-3/TRBV12-4
D gene: .

CDR3 protein: CASIAGDVATNIQYF
CDR3 DNA: TGTGCCAGCATTGCAGGGGACGTAGCCACAAACATTCAGTACTTC
J gene: TRBJ2-4
clone size: .
V gene: TRBV7-2
D gene: .

CDR3 protein: CASSVGAGGNTGELFF
CDR3 DNA: TGTGCCAGCAGCGTAGGAGCGGGAGGGAACACCGGGGAGCTGTTTTTT
J gene: TRBJ2-2
clone size: .
V gene: TRBV9
D gene: TRBD2

CDR3 protein: CASRKNTGGRTEAFF
CDR3 DNA: TGTGCCAGCAGGAAGAATACAGGGGGGAGGACTGAAGCTTTCTTT
J gene: TRBJ1-1
clone size: .
V gene: TRBV6-5
D gene: TRBD1

CDR3 protein: CASSFTSYSEQYF
CDR3 DNA: TGTGCCAGCAGCTTTACGTCCTATAGTGAGCAGTACTTC
J gene: TRBJ2-7
clone size: many
V gene: TRBV7-2
D gene: .

CDR3 protein: CASSWDKNTEAFF
CDR3 DNA: TGTGCCAGCAGTTGGGACAAGAACACTGAAGCTTTCTTT
J gene: TRBJ1-1
clone size: few
V gene: TRBV6-7
D gene: .

CDR3 protein: CASRPKRTQYF
CDR3 DNA: TGTGCCAGCAGACCGAAGAGAACCCAGTACTTC
J gene: TRBJ2-5
clone size: .
V gene: TRBV27
D gene: .

CDR3 protein: CASSLAYLAEAKNIQYF
CDR3 DNA: TGCGCCAGCAGCTTGGCATACCTAGCGGAAGCCAAAAACATTCAGTACTTC
J gene: TRBJ2-4
clone size: few
V gene: TRBV5-6
D gene: TRBD2

CDR3 protein: CATSDGYIQYF
CDR3 DNA: TGTGCCACCAGTGATGGGTACATTCAGTACTTC
J gene: TRBJ2-4
clone size: .
V gene: TRBV24-1
D gene: .

CDR3 protein: CASSLDRVIYNEQFF
CDR3 DNA: TGTGCCAGCTCACTTGACAGAGTAATATACAATGAGCAGTTCTTC
J gene: TRBJ2-1
clone size: few
V gene: TRBV18
D gene: .

CDR3 protein: CASSPWLAGEYYEQYF
CDR3 DNA: TGTGCCAGCAGCCCCTGGTTGGCGGGAGAGTACTACGAGCAGTACTTC
J gene: TRBJ2-7
clone size: many
V gene: TRBV6-5
D gene: TRBD2

CDR3 protein: CASSLTGQGYGYTF
CDR3 DNA: TGTGCCAGCAGCTTAACCGGACAGGGATATGGCTACACCTTC
J gene: TRBJ1-2
clone size: many
V gene: TRBV7-2
D gene: TRBD1

CDR3 protein: CASSLGPHYGHTF
CDR3 DNA: TGTGCCAGCAGTTTGGGGCCTCACTATGGCCACACCTTC
J gene: TRBJ1-2
clone size: .
V gene: TRBV6-5
D gene: .

CDR3 protein: CASSLARASSRGNTIYF
CDR3 DNA: TGTGCCAGCAGCTTAGCCCGGGCCAGTTCCCGGGGAAACACCATATATTTT
J gene: TRBJ1-3
clone size: .
V gene: TRBV7-2
D gene: .

CDR3 protein: CASSLGQADRRETQYF
CDR3 DNA: TGCGCCAGCAGCTTAGGTCAGGCTGACAGAAGAGAGACCCAGTACTTC
J gene: TRBJ2-5
clone size: .
V gene: TRBV5-1
D gene: .

CDR3 protein: CASSPSGKGTDTQYF
CDR3 DNA: TGTGCCAGCTCACCCTCCGGGAAGGGCACAGATACGCAGTATTTT
J gene: TRBJ2-3
clone size: few
V gene: TRBV18
D gene: .

CDR3 protein: CSAVPRGRENTGELFF
CDR3 DNA: TGCAGTGCAGTCCCGAGGGGTCGAGAGAACACCGGGGAGCTGTTTTTT
J gene: TRBJ2-2
clone size: few
V gene: TRBV20-1
D gene: .

CDR3 protein: CASSRTREKLFF
CDR3 DNA: TGCGCCAGCAGCCGGACCAGAGAAAAACTGTTTTTT
J gene: TRBJ1-4
clone size: .
V gene: TRBV4-1
D gene: .

CDR3 protein: CASSESLDPTNYFYGYTF
CDR3 DNA: TGCGCCAGCAGTGAGTCTTTGGACCCCACTAACTACTTCTATGGCTACACCTTC
J gene: TRBJ1-2
clone size: few
V gene: TRBV10-1
D gene: .

CDR3 protein: CATKREGFVETQYF
CDR3 DNA: TGTGCCACCAAGCGGGAGGGCTTCGTGGAGACCCAGTACTTC
J gene: TRBJ2-5
clone size: .
V gene: TRBV2
D gene: TRBD2